The 5 T cell receptor beta chains reported below all come from one sample, sequenced in a study of cytotoxic CD8 clonotypes in ibrutinib-treated CLL (dated by TCRdb to the early 2020s). The meaning of the sample's time point label: 12 months on ibrutinib. The library was generated by the immunoSEQ multiplex PCR assay. TCRdb holds this immuneACCESS table with in-frame rearrangements only. Some clones are missing; in checked studies, unresolved V genes explain under half, and the rest has no known cause. The sample includes 35,000 to 55,000 clones, with 60% to 80% observed a single time. 10% to 15% of the sample is taken by the ten largest. The sequencing used PBMCs, collected after 12 months of ibrutinib treatment. The receptor source for this set is a human donor with chronic lymphocytic leukemia.

V and J are TRBV7-9 and TRBJ2-5; unclear D gene. Germline CDR1 SEHNR, CDR2 FQNEAQ (reference sequence). The CDR3 length is 14 residues. Trimming removed 3 bases from V and 1 base from J, with 9 bases in between. CDR3 amino acids: CASSFGEIQETQYF. The DNA of the CDR3 is TGTGCCAGCAGCTTTGGTGAGATCCAAGAGACCCAGTACTTC.

The V gene is TRBV19, the J gene TRBJ1-6; 12 nucleotides agree with TRBD1. CDR1 is LNHDA and CDR2 is SQIVND in the germline V gene (reference sequence). CDR3 length: 16 amino acids. Trimming at V came to 3 bases and at J to 10 bases, leaving 7 bases not matched to a gene. CDR3 sequence reads: CASSIFGTGGNSPLHF. In DNA form, the CDR3 reads TGTGCCAGTAGTATTTTCGGGACAGGGGGCAACTCACCCCTCCACTTT.

The chain recombines TRBV4-2 with TRBJ2-7, with D possibly matching TRBD2 (5 bases). Germline-derived CDR1 and CDR2 are LGHNA and YNFKEQ. The CDR3 totals 12 residues. Trimming stripped 3 bases from V and 3 bases from J, with 6 bases between. As DNA, the CDR3 is TGTGCCAGCAGCCATACTAGCTACGAGCAGTACTTC. This gives the protein CASSHTSYEQYF.

V gene TRBV5-1 combines with J gene TRBJ2-7; D unresolved. The CDR3 has 13 residues. Trimming took off 0 bases at V and 3 bases at J, with 7 bases between the two ends. Germline loops: CDR1 SGHRS, CDR2 YFSETQ. CDR3 in DNA: TGCGCCAGCAGCTTGGCCCTAGACTACGAGCAGTACTTC. Residues: CASSLALDYEQYF. Supplemented by reference TRBV5-1 and TRBJ2-7, the full variable domain reads KAGVTQTPRYLIKTRGQQVTLSCSPISGHRSVSWYQQTPGQGLQFLFEYFSETQRNKGNFPGRFSGRQFSNSRSEMNVSTLELGDSALYLCASSLALDYEQYFGPGTRLTVT.

This chain links TRBV7-3 with TRBJ2-2, with 8 bases identical to TRBD1. V was clipped by 5 bases and J by 6 bases; unmatched bases: 14. This CDR3 contains 17 residues. Germline V gives CDR1 SGHTA, CDR2 FQGTGA. As DNA, the CDR3 is TGTGCCAGCAGCGTAAGACAGGGGCGCTTCTCTTCCGGGGAGCTGTTTTTT. As protein: CASSVRQGRFSSGELFF.